Presented here are 14 T cell receptor beta chains from one specimen sequenced in a study of blood T cell repertoires in COVID-19. Produced via immunoSEQ multiplex PCR; TCRdb's table is partial and in-frame only. This table holds over 150,000 clones, approximately 85% found once. Sequencing was carried out using peripheral blood. The receptor set was obtained from a man between 60 and 70 years old with COVID-19, enrolled during active disease.

The chain is built from TRBV2 and TRBJ2-7; no definite D call. Germline V gene sequence: CDR1 SNHLY, CDR2 FYNNEI. The CDR3 extends over 12 amino acids. Trimming removed 5 bases from V and 6 bases from J, with 11 bases in between. The CDR3 reads CASSRRQREQYF. The CDR3 DNA is TGTGCCAGCAGTAGGCGGCAGCGCGAGCAGTACTTC.

This clone was counted once. The chain couples TRBV5-1 to TRBJ2-2; TRBD2 is a possible D gene (5 bases). This CDR3 region has 16 residues. V lost 2 bases, J lost 6 bases, and 17 bases lay in between. Germline values: CDR1 SGHRS, CDR2 YFSETQ. The CDR3 DNA reads as TGCGCCAGCAGCTTAGGACCCAGTCGGGGTTCCGGGGAGCTGTTTTTT. It yields the protein CASSLGPSRGSGELFF.

This chain links TRBV28 with TRBJ1-2; a weak D match, TRBD1 (6 bases). Germline CDR1 reads MDHEN; CDR2 reads SYDVKM. V gave up 2 bases and J gave up 4 bases, with 11 bases separating them. The CDR3 runs to 14 residues. The CDR3 DNA follows: TGTGCCAGCAGTTTAAGGACAGTAAGCTATGGCTACACCTTC. This gives the protein CASSLRTVSYGYTF.

The genes are TRBV5-1 and TRBJ1-1, with D possibly being TRBD1 (5 bases). The germline CDR1 and CDR2 sequences are SGHRS and YFSETQ. V was clipped by 8 bases and J by 6 bases, with 11 bases between them. CDR3 length equals 11 residues. CDR3 coding DNA: TGCGCCAGTACAGGAGAGGCTGAAGCTTTCTTT. Residues: CASTGEAEAFF.

The chain joins TRBV12-3 or TRBV12-4 to TRBJ2-1; tentative D call: TRBD1 (6 bases). The CDR3 extends over 12 amino acids. Trimming left V 6 bases short and J 12 bases short, with 15 bases between. CDR3 sequence: CASRMGTSGQFF. For the CDR3, the DNA is TGTGCCAGCAGAATGGGGACAAGCGGGCAGTTCTTC.

The chain links TRBV10-3 to TRBJ1-1, with 7 bases fitting TRBD1. V dropped 5 bases and J dropped 2; count of bases not matched to a gene: 11. The germline V gene encodes CDR1 ENHRY and CDR2 SYGVKD. The CDR3 has 16 amino acids. CDR3 residues: CAISSRDQGGNTEAFF. Here the CDR3 DNA reads TGTGCCATCAGTTCCCGCGACCAGGGGGGAAACACTGAAGCTTTCTTT.

The rearrangement joins TRBV6-6 to TRBJ2-5; the match to TRBD2 covers 10 bases. This CDR3 is 14 amino acids long. V trimming: 11 bases; J trimming: 4 bases; junction bases outside the gene matches: 10. In germline, CDR1 is MNHNY, CDR2 SVGAGI (reference sequence). The CDR3 region has the DNA TGTGCCGGAAGAAGCGGGGGGGCCGCAGAGACCCAGTACTTC. The encoded protein is CAGRSGGAAETQYF.

The chain employs TRBV6-4 and TRBJ1-2; TRBD1 matches 11 bases. The CDR3 has 14 residues. Per the germline V gene, CDR1 is MRHNA and CDR2 is SNTAGT. V lost 6 bases, J lost 7 bases, and 7 bases stayed unmatched. CDR3 in DNA: TGTGCCAGCAGCTCCGGGACAGGGGGTTTTGGCTACACCTTC. Protein sequence: CASSSGTGGFGYTF.

The V and J genes are TRBV7-2 and TRBJ1-3, with D possibly TRBD1 on 5 matching bases. CDR1 is SGHTA, CDR2 FQGNSA, per germline. V was clipped by 5 bases and J by 0 bases, with 11 bases between them. The CDR3 runs to 15 residues. CDR3 sequence: CASSPGLSSGNTIYF. The CDR3 bases are TGTGCCAGCAGCCCAGGGCTTAGCTCTGGAAACACCATATATTTT.

This sequence joins TRBV11-2 and TRBJ2-7, with TRBD2 identical over 10 bases. Germline CDR1 SGHAT, CDR2 FQNNGV. The junction had 9 bases not matched to a gene; V was cut back by 5 bases and J by 2 bases. The CDR3 is 16 amino acids. The CDR3 loop reads CASSVGLAGGAYEQYF. The DNA for the CDR3 is TGTGCCAGCAGCGTGGGATTAGCGGGGGGTGCCTACGAGCAGTACTTC.

The chain joins TRBV5-1 to TRBJ1-4; 7 bases map to TRBD1. The CDR3 runs to 16 residues. CDR1 and CDR2 from the germline V gene are SGHRS and YFSETQ. The junction had 9 bases not matched to a gene; V was cut back by 0 bases and J by 7 bases. The CDR3: CASSLGQGDGGEKLFF. CDR3 DNA: TGCGCCAGCAGCTTGGGACAGGGCGACGGTGGTGAAAAACTGTTTTTT.

The rearrangement uses TRBV29-1 and TRBJ2-2, with 11 nucleotides matching TRBD1. The CDR3 is made up of 16 amino acids. Trimming took 2 bases from V and 6 from J; bases not matched to a gene: 8. Germline assignment: CDR1 SQVTM and CDR2 ANQGSEA. For the CDR3, the DNA is TGCAGCGTTGAAACCATGGACAGGGGGCAGTCCGGGGAGCTGTTTTTT. Translation: CSVETMDRGQSGELFF.

The V gene is TRBV6-5, the J gene TRBJ1-2, with TRBD1 matching over 7 bases. V shed 6 bases and J 10 bases; nucleotides not matched to a gene: 8. The length of the CDR3 is 12 residues. CDR1 is MNHEY and CDR2 is SVGAGI in the germline V gene. CDR3 nucleotides: TGTGCCAGCAGGCAGGGGGATGCTATCTACACCTTC. Its protein product is CASRQGDAIYTF.

The V and J genes are TRBV18 and TRBJ2-1; 8 bases map to TRBD1. The CDR3 covers 14 residues. Germline lookup yields CDR1 KGHSH and CDR2 LQKENI. The junction had 11 bases not matched to a gene; V was cut back by 8 bases and J by 8 bases. Written as DNA, the CDR3 is TGTGCCAGCACCCAGGGGGCGCTTAGCGATGAGCAGTTCTTC. Residues: CASTQGALSDEQFF.